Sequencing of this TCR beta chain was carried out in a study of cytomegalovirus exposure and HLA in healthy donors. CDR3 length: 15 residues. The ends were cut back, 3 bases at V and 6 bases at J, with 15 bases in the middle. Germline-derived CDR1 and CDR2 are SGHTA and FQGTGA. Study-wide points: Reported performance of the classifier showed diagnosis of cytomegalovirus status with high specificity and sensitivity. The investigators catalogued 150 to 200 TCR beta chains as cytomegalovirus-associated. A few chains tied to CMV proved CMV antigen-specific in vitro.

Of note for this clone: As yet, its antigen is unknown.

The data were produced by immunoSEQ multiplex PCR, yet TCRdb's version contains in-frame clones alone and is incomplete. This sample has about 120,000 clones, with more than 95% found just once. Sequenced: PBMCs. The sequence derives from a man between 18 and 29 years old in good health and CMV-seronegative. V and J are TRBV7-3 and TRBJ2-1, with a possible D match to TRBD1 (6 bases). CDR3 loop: CASSFTGNSVNEQFF. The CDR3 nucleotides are TGTGCCAGCAGCTTTACAGGGAATAGCGTCAATGAGCAGTTCTTC. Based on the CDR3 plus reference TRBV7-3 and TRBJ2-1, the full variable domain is GAGVSQTPSNKVTEKGKYVELRCDPISGHTALYWYRQSLGQGPEFLIYFQGTGAADDSGLPNDRFFAVRPEGSVSTLKIQRTERGDSAVYLCASSFTGNSVNEQFFGPGTRLTVL.